The 31 T cell receptor beta chains reported below all come from one sample, sequenced in a study of PD-1 blockade in classical Hodgkin lymphoma. Profiled with immunoSEQ multiplex PCR; TCRdb holds only in-frame clones, not every one. Of 30,000 to 40,000 clones listed, 75% to 95% are singletons. Every patient experienced relapse after autologous stem cell transplantation, and brentuximab vedotin exposure varied. By magnetic negative selection, CD4+ T cells were purified from thawed PBMCs. The starting material was CD4+ T cells from blood, obtained at baseline. Receptors were obtained from a human donor with classical Hodgkin lymphoma.

This clone was counted a single time. This chain uses TRBV14 with TRBJ2-7; D remains ambiguous. V lost 4 bases to trimming and J lost 3 bases, with 10 bases between them. Germline CDR1 is SGHDN and CDR2 is FVKESK. The CDR3 is 13 amino acids. The CDR3, as DNA: TGTGCCAGCAGCCCGGGTTTTGTCTACGAGCAGTACTTC. It encodes CASSPGFVYEQYF. Drawing the rest from reference TRBV14 and TRBJ2-7, the complete variable domain is EAGVTQFPSHSVIEKGQTVTLRCDPISGHDNLYWYRRVMGKEIKFLLHFVKESKQDESGMPNNRFLAERTGGTYSTLKVQPAELEDSGVYFCASSPGFVYEQYFGPGTRLTVT.

The chain couples TRBV18 to TRBJ2-2, with D maybe TRBD2 (5 bases). Germline CDR1 reads KGHSH; CDR2 reads LQKENI. V was cut by 0 bases and J by 4 bases, with 12 bases left in between. The CDR3 length is 16 residues. The CDR3 loop is CASSPPGEFATGELFF. The CDR3 DNA reads as TGTGCCAGCTCACCACCTGGGGAGTTCGCCACCGGGGAGCTGTTTTTT. The variable domain in full, completed from reference TRBV18 and TRBJ2-2, reads NAGVMQNPRHLVRRRGQEARLRCSPMKGHSHVYWYRQLPEEGLKFMVYLQKENIIDESGMPKERFSAEFPKEGPSILRIQQVVRGDSAAYFCASSPPGEFATGELFFGEGSRLTVL.

V and J are TRBV5-1 and TRBJ2-2; D may be TRBD1 or TRBD2 (5 bases each). CDR3 length: 13 amino acids. Germline V gene lookup returns CDR1 SGHRS and CDR2 YFSETQ. Between the trimmed V and J ends, which lost 0 bases and 6 bases, there was a span of 6 bases. This CDR3 reads CASSLGGAGELFF. CDR3 bases: TGCGCCAGCAGCTTGGGAGGGGCCGGGGAGCTGTTTTTT.

J is TRBJ2-7 and V is TRBV28, with unresolved D. Trimming took off 3 bases at V and 1 base at J, with 7 bases between the two ends. The CDR3 has 13 amino acids. The germline gives CDR1 MDHEN, CDR2 SYDVKM. The CDR3 sequence: CASSFWGSYEQYF. Here the CDR3 DNA reads TGTGCCAGCAGTTTTTGGGGATCCTACGAGCAGTACTTC.

This sequence joins TRBV4-1 and TRBJ2-1; 13 bases line up with TRBD2. With 3 bases clipped from V and 4 bases from J, the junction kept 3 bases outside the gene matches. Germline V lookup: CDR1 MGHRA, CDR2 YSYEKL. There are 16 residues in the CDR3. DNA of the CDR3: TGCGCCAGCAGCCAGGGACTAGCGGGACCTTACAATGAGCAGTTCTTC. This encodes CASSQGLAGPYNEQFF.

The chain employs TRBV30 and TRBJ2-7; tentatively, D is TRBD1 or TRBD2 (5 bases each). Trimming cost V 1 base and J 9 bases, with 19 bases left between them. This CDR3 spans 14 amino acids. Germline-derived CDR1 and CDR2 are GTSNPN and SVGIG (reference sequence). CDR3 coding DNA: TGTGCCTGGAGTGGGCAGGCCCAACTGAGGGGGCAGTACTTC. This codes for CAWSGQAQLRGQYF. The full variable domain, in which reference TRBV30 and TRBJ2-7 provide the parts outside the CDR3, is SQTIHQWPATLVQPVGSPLSLECTVEGTSNPNLYWYRQAAGRGLQLLFYSVGIGQISSEVPQNLSASRPQDRQFILSSKKLLLSDSGFYLCAWSGQAQLRGQYFGPGTRLTVT.

The CDR3, as DNA: TGTGCCAGCAGTTTGCCCGGGTACAATGAGCAGTTCTTC. Translating it yields CASSLPGYNEQFF. This sequence joins TRBV28 and TRBJ2-1; D unresolved. CDR3 length: 13 residues. V was shortened by 3 bases and J by 4 bases, with 7 bases between the two germline ends. Germline V gene lookup returns CDR1 MDHEN and CDR2 SYDVKM.

This chain joins TRBV5-1 and TRBJ2-1; weak D call: TRBD1 (5 bases). Germline V gives CDR1 SGHRS, CDR2 YFSETQ. V gave up 1 base and J gave up 3 bases, with 14 bases separating them. The CDR3 totals 16 residues. The CDR3 is CASSLMAQDIYNEQFF. The CDR3 DNA follows: TGCGCCAGCAGCTTGATGGCACAGGACATCTACAATGAGCAGTTCTTC.

V gene TRBV9 combines with J gene TRBJ2-1; tentatively, D is TRBD1 or TRBD2 (5 bases each). This CDR3 is 15 amino acids long. Germline loops: CDR1 SGDLS, CDR2 YYNGEE. Trimming took off 4 bases at V and 0 bases at J, with 11 bases between the two ends. This CDR3 is CASSPWGSSYNEQFF. As DNA, the CDR3 is TGTGCCAGCAGCCCCTGGGGGAGCTCCTACAATGAGCAGTTCTTC. The variable domain in full, with the rest retrieved from reference TRBV9 and TRBJ2-1, is DSGVTQTPKHLITATGQRVTLRCSPRSGDLSVYWYQQSLDQGLQFLIQYYNGEERAKGNILERFSAQQFPDLHSELNLSSLELGDSALYFCASSPWGSSYNEQFFGPGTRLTVL.

The chain has TRBV27 and TRBJ2-6, with D possibly being TRBD1 or TRBD2 (6 bases each). The V end lost 0 bases, the J end lost 4 bases, and 16 bases lay between the germline ends. This CDR3 region has 18 residues. The germline CDR1 and CDR2 sequences are MNHEY and SMNVEV (reference sequence). In DNA, the CDR3 is TGTGCCAGCAGTTTATCGGCGGTCTCGGGGGCCGGGGCCAACGTCCTGACTTTC. This codes for CASSLSAVSGAGANVLTF.

This clone was seen just once. J is TRBJ1-2 and V is TRBV2; D is perhaps TRBD1 (6 bases). Germline CDR1 and CDR2: SNHLY and FYNNEI. CDR3 length equals 14 residues. Trimming removed 2 bases from V and 8 bases from J, with 15 bases in between. The CDR3 reads CASSERGELSGYTF. CDR3 bases: TGTGCCAGCAGTGAAAGGGGGGAGTTGAGCGGCTACACCTTC.

The gene calls are TRBV6-1 and TRBJ2-5; weak D call: TRBD2 (6 bases). Deletions cut 5 bases from V and 1 base from J, with 11 bases between. Germline CDR1 MNHNS, CDR2 SASEGT. The CDR3 runs 14 residues. DNA for the CDR3: TGTGCCAGCAGTCTGGGACTCACCCAAGAGACCCAGTACTTC. Translated, it gives CASSLGLTQETQYF.

The gene calls are TRBV6-5 and TRBJ1-1; 8 nucleotides align to TRBD1. The CDR3 contains 13 residues. Germline trimming cut 4 bases from V and 8 bases from J; bases unmatched to any gene: 6. Germline loops: CDR1 MNHEY, CDR2 SVGAGI. CDR3 amino acids: CASSSGQGEEAFF. DNA for the CDR3: TGTGCCAGCAGTTCCGGACAGGGTGAAGAAGCTTTCTTT.

The rearrangement uses TRBV11-2 and TRBJ1-1, with D unclear. Germline V CDR1 and CDR2: SGHAT, FQNNGV. Trimming removed 7 bases from V and 1 base from J, with 10 bases in between. The CDR3 runs to 13 residues. The CDR3 reads CASIRLPNTEAFF. The CDR3, as DNA: TGTGCCAGCATTCGGCTGCCGAACACTGAAGCTTTCTTT.

The rearrangement joins TRBV7-2 to TRBJ2-6; no clear D. With 0 bases removed from V and 0 bases from J, the gap between germline ends came to 3 bases. From germline, CDR1 is SGHTA and CDR2 FQGNSA. The CDR3 is 15 residues long. CDR3 residues: CASSLATSGANVLTF. The CDR3 coding sequence is TGTGCCAGCAGCTTAGCGACCTCTGGGGCCAACGTCCTGACTTTC.

CDR3: CASSPPNQGEQFF. In DNA form, the CDR3 reads TGTGCCAGCAGTCCGCCCAACCAGGGTGAGCAGTTCTTC. The chain recombines TRBV7-2 with TRBJ2-1; D possibly corresponds to TRBD1 (5 bases). The V and J ends lost 6 bases and 9 bases respectively, with 15 bases between them. The germline gives CDR1 SGHTA, CDR2 FQGNSA. CDR3 length equals 13 residues.

The chain employs TRBV7-3 and TRBJ2-1, with D possibly TRBD1 on 5 matching bases. The CDR3 has 14 amino acids. The V gene's germline CDR1 is SGHTA and CDR2 FQGTGA. V shed 1 base and J shed 7 bases, with 11 bases lying between them. The CDR3 protein is CASSLRPGLNEQFF. The DNA of the CDR3 is TGTGCCAGCAGCTTAAGGCCAGGGTTGAATGAGCAGTTCTTC.

The rearrangement joins TRBV9 to TRBJ2-7; TRBD2 aligns across 8 bases. V lost 2 bases and J lost 2; bases outside the gene matches: 6. The CDR3 has 15 amino acids. CDR1 is SGDLS, CDR2 YYNGEE, per germline. The CDR3 loop is CASSVRAGEAYEQYF. In DNA, the CDR3 is TGTGCCAGCAGCGTGCGAGCGGGAGAGGCCTACGAGCAGTACTTC.

The V gene is TRBV25-1, the J gene TRBJ2-7; the match to TRBD1 covers 8 bases. Germline lookup yields CDR1 MGHDK and CDR2 SYGVNS. The CDR3 loop spans 14 amino acids. The V and J ends lost 6 bases and 3 bases, in that order; junction bases with no gene match: 7. The CDR3 loop reads CASRDDRGGYEQYF. The DNA for the CDR3 is TGTGCCAGCAGAGACGACAGGGGTGGCTACGAGCAGTACTTC.

This chain uses TRBV30 with TRBJ1-1; no firm D call. Germline loops: CDR1 GTSNPN, CDR2 SVGIG (reference sequence). Trimming pared 3 bases from V and 4 bases from J, leaving 15 bases between. The CDR3 runs 14 residues. The CDR3, as DNA: TGTGCCTGGAGAGACCGATGGAGGGCCACTGAAGCTTTCTTT. This codes for CAWRDRWRATEAFF.

The chain combines TRBV6-6 with TRBJ1-4; D not certain. Germline assignment: CDR1 MNHNY and CDR2 SVGAGI (reference sequence). With 2 bases removed from V and 3 bases from J, the gap between germline ends came to 1 base. The CDR3 is made up of 12 amino acids. Written as DNA, the CDR3 is TGTGCCAGCAGTTACCCTAATGAAAAACTGTTTTTT. Encoded protein: CASSYPNEKLFF.

The rearrangement links TRBV10-3 to TRBJ2-1; 12 bases are shared with TRBD2. The CDR3 is made up of 15 amino acids. Unmatched junction bases numbered 1, after V lost 4 bases and J lost 3 bases. Germline V gives CDR1 ENHRY, CDR2 SYGVKD. CDR3 nucleotides: TGTGCCATCAGTGGGACTAGCGGGGACTACAATGAGCAGTTCTTC. It yields the protein CAISGTSGDYNEQFF.

This clone was detected a few times. The chain joins TRBV6-5 to TRBJ1-2, with a possible D match to TRBD1 (6 bases). The CDR3 consists of 14 residues. V dropped 0 bases and J dropped 2 bases, with 7 bases sitting between them. Germline V gene sequence: CDR1 MNHEY, CDR2 SVGAGI. CDR3: CASSYSQGNYGYTF. CDR3 DNA: TGTGCCAGCAGTTACTCACAGGGAAACTATGGCTACACCTTC.

In nucleotides, the CDR3 is TGTGCCAGCAGTATTGAGGGATCCTACACTGAAGCTTTCTTT. It encodes CASSIEGSYTEAFF. The chain links TRBV28 to TRBJ1-1; the D is unclear. CDR3 size: 14 residues. Germline V lookup: CDR1 MDHEN, CDR2 SYDVKM. Trimming cost V 5 bases and J 3 bases, with 13 bases left between them.

The V and J genes are TRBV29-1 and TRBJ2-3; TRBD2 matches 9 bases. V lost 3 bases and J lost 6; bases outside the gene matches: 10. The CDR3 totals 15 residues. Germline V gene sequence: CDR1 SQVTM, CDR2 ANQGSEA. CDR3 DNA sequence: TGCAGCGTTGATTGGGCGGGAGGGGCGAGCGATACGCAGTATTTT. Its protein product is CSVDWAGGASDTQYF.

The CDR3 DNA is TGTGCCATCAGTGACGAAGCTAGGACAGTCAATCAGCCCCAGCATTTT. Translation: CAISDEARTVNQPQHF. The chain links TRBV10-3 to TRBJ1-5; D is possibly TRBD1 (6 bases). Looked up from germline, CDR1 is ENHRY and CDR2 is SYGVKD. The CDR3 loop spans 16 amino acids. Trimming pared 3 bases from V and 3 bases from J, leaving 15 bases between.

The chain couples TRBV7-3 to TRBJ2-1, with D perhaps matching TRBD2 (7 bases). Germline lookup yields CDR1 SGHTA and CDR2 FQGTGA. The CDR3 has 16 residues. Trimming cost V 4 bases and J 2 bases, with 15 bases left between them. The CDR3 sequence is CASSYGGQEPYNEQFF. CDR3 nucleotides: TGTGCCAGCAGCTACGGGGGGCAAGAACCCTACAATGAGCAGTTCTTC.

The chain carries TRBV2 and TRBJ2-3; D uncertain. The CDR3 is 15 amino acids. V was trimmed by 10 bases and J by 0 bases, leaving 17 bases between them. CDR1 and CDR2 (germline): SNHLY, FYNNEI. The CDR3 nucleotides are TGTGCCATGATGCCTTGGGATTTTAGCACAGATACGCAGTATTTT. Its protein is CAMMPWDFSTDTQYF.

This chain joins TRBV19 and TRBJ1-1; D not certain. From germline, CDR1 is LNHDA and CDR2 SQIVND (reference sequence). There are 13 residues in the CDR3. V lost 7 bases and J lost 0, with 9 bases in between. CDR3 loop: CASIKGMNTEAFF. The CDR3 DNA follows: TGTGCCAGTATAAAGGGCATGAACACTGAAGCTTTCTTT.

V usage is TRBV11-2 and J usage is TRBJ2-5; TRBD1 is a possible D gene (6 bases). Germline V gives CDR1 SGHAT, CDR2 FQNNGV. There are 14 residues in the CDR3. V was cut by 4 bases and J by 5 bases, with 14 bases left in between. This CDR3 is CASSYQQGRETQYF. The CDR3 DNA is TGTGCCAGCAGCTACCAACAGGGTAGGGAGACCCAGTACTTC.

The chain carries TRBV14 and TRBJ1-4, with TRBD1 identical over 9 bases. After removal of 3 bases from V and 8 bases from J, the junction contained 10 bases not matched to a gene. CDR1 SGHDN and CDR2 FVKESK come from the germline V gene. The CDR3 is 16 amino acids. CDR3 coding DNA: TGTGCCAGCAGCCACGGGACAGGGAGGGGACAGGAAAAACTGTTTTTT. Translation: CASSHGTGRGQEKLFF.